What follows are 5 T cell receptor beta chains derived from one specimen sequenced in a study of cytomegalovirus exposure and HLA in healthy donors. PCR amplification relied on 60 Vbeta primers (plus 13 Jbeta primers). The data were produced by immunoSEQ multiplex PCR, yet TCRdb's version contains in-frame clones alone and is incomplete. The sample contains about 170,000 clones, roughly 71% of which appear only once. Material for sequencing was PBMCs. These receptors came from a girl aged 10-17 years in good health and CMV-seronegative.

V gene TRBV30 combines with J gene TRBJ2-2; D is possibly TRBD1 (5 bases). The CDR3 loop spans 15 amino acids. Germline V CDR1 and CDR2: GTSNPN, SVGIG (reference sequence). V lost 0 bases and J 3 bases, leaving 11 bases between the germline ends. CDR3 bases: TGTGCCTGGAGTGTACTCGACAGAGACACCGGGGAGCTGTTTTTT. Its translation: CAWSVLDRDTGELFF.

This clone was picked up a small number of times. In DNA form, the CDR3 reads TGCGCCAGCAGCCAAGATCCCACAGAACCCTATGGCTACACCTTC. Residues: CASSQDPTEPYGYTF. J is TRBJ1-2 and V is TRBV4-1; D gene ambiguous. Germline CDR1 is MGHRA and CDR2 is YSYEKL. This CDR3 has 15 residues. The ends were cut back, 0 bases at V and 4 bases at J, with 12 bases in the middle.

This clone was seen a handful of times. The chain recombines TRBV2 with TRBJ2-5; D is undetermined. Per germline, CDR1 SNHLY and CDR2 FYNNEI. The CDR3 contains 12 residues. V was trimmed by 5 bases and J by 4 bases, leaving 8 bases between them. CDR3 in amino acids: CASSSLGETQYF. CDR3 in DNA: TGTGCCAGCAGTTCTCTAGGAGAGACCCAGTACTTC.

The chain uses TRBV27 and TRBJ2-1; 12 bases are shared with TRBD2. V lost 5 bases, J lost 2 bases, and 4 bases stayed unmatched. This CDR3 is built from 16 residues. CDR1 is MNHEY, CDR2 SMNVEV, per germline (reference sequence). The CDR3 DNA sequence: TGTGCCAGCAGTCCCCTAGCGGGGGGGACCTACAATGAGCAGTTCTTC. Translation: CASSPLAGGTYNEQFF.

The rearrangement joins TRBV4-1 to TRBJ2-7, with TRBD1 matching 8 bases. Germline loops: CDR1 MGHRA, CDR2 YSYEKL. J was trimmed by 0 bases and V by 4 bases; bases with no gene match: 5. This CDR3 is 15 amino acids long. The CDR3 nucleotides read TGCGCCAGCAGCCTTGGACAGGGCAGCTCCTACGAGCAGTACTTC. Its translation: CASSLGQGSSYEQYF.